This TCR beta chain derives from a study of long-term antiretroviral therapy in people with HIV. Sequencing relied on immunoSEQ assay v3.0, run at survey level. Sequencing was performed with immunoSEQ multiplex PCR; in TCRdb, only in-frame clones are kept and a portion is missing. The table includes 21,000 or so clones, roughly 84% detected once. A word on this clone: What it binds is unknown.

Broader study findings: Blood specimens, gathered between the mid-2000s and the late 2010s, were possibly obtained under older ART regimens. Upon ART, diversity increased but remained lower than transplant donor controls.

Trimming stripped 0 bases from V and 1 base from J, with 12 bases between. Germline V gene sequence: CDR1 SGDLS, CDR2 YYNGEE. There are 16 residues in the CDR3. People in the study who had HIV all got their treatment in the United States. The starting material was unsorted PBMCs, obtained at the start of antiretroviral therapy. The V call is TRBV9, the J call TRBJ2-3; TRBD2 is a possible D gene (6 bases). The receptor was derived from a man aged 50-60 years with HIV. The chain's CDR3 is CASSVGDLRGTDTQYF. The CDR3 bases are TGTGCCAGCAGCGTAGGGGACTTACGGGGCACAGATACGCAGTATTTT.